One sample yielded the 16 T cell receptor beta chains listed below, sequenced in a study of OX40 agonist ivuxolimab in advanced cancers. Sequencing used immunoSEQ multiplex PCR; TCRdb keeps in-frame clones, though not all of them. The data contain about 26,000 clones, about nine tenths of them seen just once; the ten biggest clones take up 22%. The input for sequencing was CD4+ or CD8+ T cells sorted from blood, taken in a trial of the OX40 agonist ivuxolimab. The receptors derive from an adult with an advanced solid tumor such as melanoma, head and neck, liver or kidney cancer.

The chain recombines TRBV6-6 with TRBJ2-5; 9 bases match TRBD1. The CDR3 consists of 13 residues. CDR1 is MNHNY and CDR2 is SVGAGI in the germline V gene (reference sequence). Unmatched junction bases numbered 3, after V lost 6 bases and J lost 4 bases. The CDR3 spells CASRDRGRETQYF. The DNA of the CDR3 is TGTGCCAGCAGGGACAGGGGCAGAGAGACCCAGTACTTC.

This clone appeared a few times. The chain employs TRBV7-9 and TRBJ1-1; TRBD1 aligns across 7 bases. Germline V CDR1 and CDR2: SEHNR, FQNEAQ (reference sequence). The CDR3 sequence is 14 residues long. The J segment lost 0 bases and the V segment lost 4 bases, leaving 2 bases of the junction unmatched. CDR3 coding DNA: TGTGCCAGCAGCTCGACAGGGCTGAACACTGAAGCTTTCTTT. Residues: CASSSTGLNTEAFF. The entire variable domain, with the rest obtained from reference TRBV7-9 and TRBJ1-1, is as follows: DTGVSQNPRHKITKRGQNVTFRCDPISEHNRLYWYRQTLGQGPEFLTYFQNEAQLEKSRLLSDRFSAERPKGSFSTLEIQRTEQGDSAMYLCASSSTGLNTEAFFGQGTRLTVV.

The rearrangement uses TRBV7-9 and TRBJ2-3; 7 bases map to TRBD1. CDR3 length: 15 amino acids. V lost 2 bases and J lost 2; bases outside the gene matches: 4. CDR1 is SEHNR, CDR2 FQNEAQ, per germline (reference sequence). The DNA of the CDR3 is TGTGCCAGCAGCTTAACGGGACAGCCCACAGATACGCAGTATTTT. Its protein is CASSLTGQPTDTQYF.

The chain uses TRBV5-4 and TRBJ2-1; D call uncertain. From germline, CDR1 is SGHNT and CDR2 YYREEE (reference sequence). The CDR3 has 11 amino acids. The ends were cut back, 4 bases at V and 7 bases at J, with 6 bases in the middle. CDR3 in DNA: TGTGCCAGCAGCCGTGGAAATGAGCAGTTCTTC. Translation gives CASSRGNEQFF.

A word on this clone: Other DNA sequences in this sample translate to the same CDR3. The gene calls are TRBV5-1 and TRBJ1-1; perhaps TRBD1 as D (6 bases). Trimming stripped 0 bases from V and 3 bases from J, with 9 bases between. The CDR3 consists of 14 residues. CDR1 is SGHRS and CDR2 is YFSETQ in the germline V gene. CDR3 sequence (DNA): TGCGCCAGCAGCTTGGGAGGGGGGTACACTGAAGCTTTCTTT. Its protein is CASSLGGGYTEAFF.

V and J are TRBV29-1 and TRBJ2-2; D not certain. Trimming pared 4 bases from V and 5 bases from J, leaving 5 bases between. This CDR3 contains 11 residues. CDR1 SQVTM and CDR2 ANQGSEA come from the germline V gene. CDR3 DNA: TGCAGCGTTGCTGGAACCGGGGAGCTGTTTTTT. It encodes CSVAGTGELFF.

The rearrangement links TRBV12-5 to TRBJ2-1; no reliable D call. The CDR3 is made up of 15 amino acids. Germline lookup yields CDR1 LGHNT and CDR2 FRNRAP. Trimming cost V 0 bases and J 2 bases, with 8 bases left between them. The CDR3 DNA follows: TGTGCTAGTGGTTTGGTACTGGGTCCCTACAATGAGCAGTTCTTC. Its protein product is CASGLVLGPYNEQFF. Full variable domain (remainder filled in from reference TRBV12-5 and TRBJ2-1): DARVTQTPRHKVTEMGQEVTMRCQPILGHNTVFWYRQTMMQGLELLAYFRNRAPLDDSGMPKDRFSAEMPDATLATLKIQPSEPRDSAVYFCASGLVLGPYNEQFFGPGTRLTVL.

This rearrangement joins TRBV5-4 to TRBJ2-7; D perhaps matches TRBD1 (5 bases). Germline CDR1 and CDR2: SGHNT and YYREEE (reference sequence). The CDR3 covers 12 residues. The V and J ends lost 2 bases and 6 bases respectively, with 9 bases between them. The CDR3 loop is CASSFQGTEQYF. CDR3 nucleotides: TGTGCCAGCAGCTTCCAGGGCACCGAGCAGTACTTC.

The J gene is TRBJ1-2, the V gene TRBV7-9, with TRBD1 matching over 9 bases. In germline, CDR1 is SEHNR, CDR2 FQNEAQ (reference sequence). The V and J ends lost 5 bases and 4 bases, in that order; junction bases with no gene match: 5. The CDR3 extends over 14 amino acids. CDR3 protein: CASSAWTGVYGYTF. In DNA, the CDR3 is TGTGCCAGCAGCGCCTGGACAGGGGTCTATGGCTACACCTTC.

CDR3 in DNA: TGTGCCAGCAGCTTCTCGGGGATGGGCCCCTTCACAGATACGCAGTATTTT. This encodes CASSFSGMGPFTDTQYF. V and J are TRBV9 and TRBJ2-3, with D possibly TRBD2 on 5 matching bases. CDR1 is SGDLS, CDR2 YYNGEE, per germline. The CDR3 extends over 17 amino acids. The ends were cut back, 4 bases at V and 2 bases at J, with 20 bases in the middle.

V and J are TRBV5-6 and TRBJ2-1, with 9 bases identical to TRBD2. The germline V gene encodes CDR1 SGHDT and CDR2 YYEEEE. The length of the CDR3 is 15 residues. J lost 7 bases, V lost 1 base, and 6 bases had no gene match. CDR3 residues: CASSLFLAGRNEQFF. In DNA form, the CDR3 reads TGTGCCAGCAGCTTGTTCCTAGCGGGGCGGAATGAGCAGTTCTTC.

The rearrangement joins TRBV7-9 to TRBJ2-2; 7 positions agree with TRBD1. Germline V gives CDR1 SEHNR, CDR2 FQNEAQ (reference sequence). The CDR3 totals 15 residues. Unmatched junction bases numbered 6, after V lost 2 bases and J lost 6 bases. The CDR3 protein is CASSLRGQGAGELFF. CDR3 sequence (DNA): TGTGCCAGCAGCTTAAGGGGGCAGGGCGCCGGGGAGCTGTTTTTT.

The V and J genes are TRBV7-9 and TRBJ1-1; D is unresolved. The germline V and J ends were trimmed by 0 bases and 1 base, with 9 bases remaining between them. The CDR3 loop spans 15 amino acids. The germline V gene has CDR1 SEHNR and CDR2 FQNEAQ (reference sequence). Written as DNA, the CDR3 is TGTGCCAGCAGCTTAGCGGAGGGAGCGAACACTGAAGCTTTCTTT. Protein product: CASSLAEGANTEAFF.

The chain couples TRBV13 to TRBJ2-1; TRBD2 matches 11 bases. Germline V lookup: CDR1 PRHDT, CDR2 FYEKMQ (reference sequence). J was trimmed by 2 bases and V by 5 bases; bases with no gene match: 8. The CDR3 runs to 17 residues. DNA for the CDR3: TGTGCCAGCAGCCTGGGGGGTAGCGGGAGGGCCTACAATGAGCAGTTCTTC. It is translated as CASSLGGSGRAYNEQFF.

V and J are TRBV11-1 and TRBJ2-5; TRBD2 aligns across 13 bases. Germline V gene lookup returns CDR1 SGHAT and CDR2 FQDESV (reference sequence). The V gene end was trimmed by 7 bases and the J gene end by 5 bases; junction bases not matched to a gene: 4. This CDR3 has 14 amino acids. The CDR3 here is CASTWTSGSETQYF. The DNA for the CDR3 is TGTGCCAGCACCTGGACTAGCGGGAGCGAGACCCAGTACTTC.

The chain has TRBV7-3 and TRBJ1-2; 10 nucleotides agree with TRBD1. Germline CDR1 and CDR2: SGHTA and FQGTGA. The CDR3 covers 13 residues. The trim removed 3 bases at V and 6 bases at J, leaving 1 base unmatched. CDR3 sequence: CASSFGTGDGYTF. CDR3 sequence (DNA): TGTGCCAGCAGCTTCGGGACAGGGGATGGCTACACCTTC.